This paragraph reports one T cell receptor (beta chain). This CDR3 has 10 residues. V shed 6 bases and J shed 4 bases, with 3 bases lying between them. The germline V gene encodes CDR1 LNHNV and CDR2 YYDKDF (reference sequence). The source of the sample is a study of CD8 T cells in Susac syndrome. Sequencing of TCR beta was performed on blood CD8+ and CD4+ T cells. RNA in amounts of roughly 0.5 to 1 ug was reverse transcribed with random hexamers. TCRdb redid the calling of the immunoSEQ multiplex PCR reads with MiXCR, one entry per CDR3 protein. The sample holds about 150,000 distinct CDR3 sequences, nearly 97% seen once.

This clonotype was sampled from a human donor with multiple sclerosis. The V call is TRBV15, the J call TRBJ2-5; D unresolved. The sequenced sample consisted of CD8+ T cells from PBMCs. The CDR3 loop is CATSGETQYF. As DNA, the CDR3 is TGTGCCACCAGTGGAGAGACCCAGTACTTC.